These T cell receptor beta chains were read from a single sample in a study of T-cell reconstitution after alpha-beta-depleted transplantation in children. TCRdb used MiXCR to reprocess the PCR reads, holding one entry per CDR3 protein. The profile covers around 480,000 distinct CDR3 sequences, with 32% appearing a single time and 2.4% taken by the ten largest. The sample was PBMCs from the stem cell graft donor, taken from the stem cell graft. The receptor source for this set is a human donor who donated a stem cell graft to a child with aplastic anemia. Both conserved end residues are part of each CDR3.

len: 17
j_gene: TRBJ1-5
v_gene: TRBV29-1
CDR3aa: CSVDGGGGPGDNQPQHF

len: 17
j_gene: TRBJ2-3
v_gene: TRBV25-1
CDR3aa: CASSESTSGRSTDTQYF

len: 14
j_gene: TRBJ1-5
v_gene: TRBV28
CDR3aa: CASSSRQVNQPQHF

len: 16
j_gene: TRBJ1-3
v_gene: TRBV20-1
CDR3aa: CSARRTGDGTGNTIYF

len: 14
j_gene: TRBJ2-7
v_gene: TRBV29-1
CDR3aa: CSVEFASGTYEQYF

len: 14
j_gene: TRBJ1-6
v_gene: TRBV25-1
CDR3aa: CASSDLGWNSPLHF

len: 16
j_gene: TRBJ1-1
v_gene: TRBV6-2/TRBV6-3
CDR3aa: CASSYNRGQGFPEAFF

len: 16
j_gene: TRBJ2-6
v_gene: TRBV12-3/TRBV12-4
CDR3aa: CASRLATASGANVLTF

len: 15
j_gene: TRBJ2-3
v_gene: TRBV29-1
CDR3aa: CSVEILAAGTDTQYF

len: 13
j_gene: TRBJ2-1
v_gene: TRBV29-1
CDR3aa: CSAADGGSYEQFF

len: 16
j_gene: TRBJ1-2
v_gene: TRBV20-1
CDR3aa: CSARNPSDSRNYGYTF

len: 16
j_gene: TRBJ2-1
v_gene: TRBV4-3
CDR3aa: CASSHSSGGTYNEQFF

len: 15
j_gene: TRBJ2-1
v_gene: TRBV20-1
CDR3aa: CSARLPGQFIYEQFF

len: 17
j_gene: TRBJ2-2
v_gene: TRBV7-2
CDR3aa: CASSSVSAGGGTGELFF

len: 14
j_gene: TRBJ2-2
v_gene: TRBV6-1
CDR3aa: CASSTGLPTGELFF

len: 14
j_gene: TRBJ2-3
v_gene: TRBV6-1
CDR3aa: CASSEAGGRDTQYF

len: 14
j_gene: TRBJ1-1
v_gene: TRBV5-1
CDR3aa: CASSPEQGAAEAFF

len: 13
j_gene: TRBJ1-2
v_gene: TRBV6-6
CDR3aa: CASSYDGTMGYTF

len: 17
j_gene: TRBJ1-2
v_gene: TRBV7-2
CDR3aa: CASSPERPGLGDYGYTF

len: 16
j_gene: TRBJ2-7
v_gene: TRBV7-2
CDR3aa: CASSYRSWVLLNEQYF

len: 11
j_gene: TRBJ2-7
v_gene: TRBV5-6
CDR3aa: CASSLIDEQYF

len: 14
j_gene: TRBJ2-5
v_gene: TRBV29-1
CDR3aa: CSVEDRLAGETQYF

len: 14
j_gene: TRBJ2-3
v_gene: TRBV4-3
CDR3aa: CASSQDSGGSTQYF

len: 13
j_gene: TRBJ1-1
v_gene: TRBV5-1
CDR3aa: CASSLIWLGRAFF

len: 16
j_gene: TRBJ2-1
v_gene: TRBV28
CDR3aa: CASSHPEEGLGNEQFF

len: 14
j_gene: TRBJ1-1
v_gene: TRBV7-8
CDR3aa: CASSFFRGNTEAFF

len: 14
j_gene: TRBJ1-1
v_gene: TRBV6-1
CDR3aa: CASRPGQGLTEAFF

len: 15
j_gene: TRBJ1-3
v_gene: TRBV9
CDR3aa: CASSVNSNIGNTIYF

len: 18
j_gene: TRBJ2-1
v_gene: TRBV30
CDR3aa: CAWSGRLAEPSSYNEQFF

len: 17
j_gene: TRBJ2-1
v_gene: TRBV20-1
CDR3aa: CSARSAGGPSVYNEQFF

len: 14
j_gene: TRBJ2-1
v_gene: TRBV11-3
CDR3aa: CASSLFDSYNEQFF

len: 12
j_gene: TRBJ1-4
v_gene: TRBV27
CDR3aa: CASSSAGEKLFF

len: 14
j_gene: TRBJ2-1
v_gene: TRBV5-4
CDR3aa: CATTSGRADNEQFF

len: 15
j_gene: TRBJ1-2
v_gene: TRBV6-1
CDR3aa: CASSRRQISNYGYTF

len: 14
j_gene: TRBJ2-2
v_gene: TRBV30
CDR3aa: CAWYRTGNTGELFF

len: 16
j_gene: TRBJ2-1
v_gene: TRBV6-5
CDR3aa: CASSWEGGSSYNEQFF

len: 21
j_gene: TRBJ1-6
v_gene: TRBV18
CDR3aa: CASSPPMTRLRKGTGPSPLHF

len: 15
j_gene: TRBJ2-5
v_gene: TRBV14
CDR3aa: CASSPQGRQDVAQYF

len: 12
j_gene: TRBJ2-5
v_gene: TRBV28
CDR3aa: CASSYPQETQYF

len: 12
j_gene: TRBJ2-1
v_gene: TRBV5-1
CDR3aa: CASSGTQLAWFF

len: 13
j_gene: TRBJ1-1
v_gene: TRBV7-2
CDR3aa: CASCAQVNTEAFF

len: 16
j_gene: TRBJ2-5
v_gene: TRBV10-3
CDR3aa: CAISPVGTPSVETQYF

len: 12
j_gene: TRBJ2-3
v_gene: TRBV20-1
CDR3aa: CSARDIPDTQYF

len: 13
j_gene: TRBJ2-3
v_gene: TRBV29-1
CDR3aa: CSADRGRTDTQYF

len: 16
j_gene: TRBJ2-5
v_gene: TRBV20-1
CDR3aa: CSAPRTSGRSQETQYF

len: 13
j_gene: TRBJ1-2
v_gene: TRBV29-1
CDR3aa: CSVGEPTYDGYTF

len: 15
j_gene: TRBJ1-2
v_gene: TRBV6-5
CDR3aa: CASSYSTQGQNGYTF

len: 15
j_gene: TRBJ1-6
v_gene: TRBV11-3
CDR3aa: CASSSDMVQKTPLHF

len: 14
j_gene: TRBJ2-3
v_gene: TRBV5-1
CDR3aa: CASSFGIDRDTQYF

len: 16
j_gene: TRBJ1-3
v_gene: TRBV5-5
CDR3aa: CASSEERLNSGNTIYF

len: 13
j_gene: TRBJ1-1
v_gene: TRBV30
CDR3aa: CAWRGWGSLEAFF

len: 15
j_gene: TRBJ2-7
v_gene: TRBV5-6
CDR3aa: CASSFRTGTSYEQYF

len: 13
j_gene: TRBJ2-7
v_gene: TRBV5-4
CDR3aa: CASSLAGFYEQYF

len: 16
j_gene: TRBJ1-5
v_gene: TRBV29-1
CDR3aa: CSVPGAGWRGNQPQHF

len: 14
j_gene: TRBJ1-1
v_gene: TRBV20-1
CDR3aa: CSARGLVGTTEAFF

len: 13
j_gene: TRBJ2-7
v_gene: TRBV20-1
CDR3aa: CSARQENYYEQYF

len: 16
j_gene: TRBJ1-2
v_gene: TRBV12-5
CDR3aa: CASGYPRGRRSYGYTF

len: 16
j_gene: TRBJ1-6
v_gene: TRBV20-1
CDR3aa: CSAPVATSSYNSPLHF